Sequencing of this TCR beta chain was carried out in a study of blood T cells in healthy people across ages. Overall study results and limits: Fewer expanded clones and more diversity marked long-lived versus aged donors.

Trimming removed 0 bases from V and 5 bases from J, with 20 bases in between. Germline loops: CDR1 MGHRA, CDR2 YSYEKL. The CDR3 covers 18 residues. The use of a sample-barcoded 5' primer and a J-beta primer mix characterized a second PCR of about 7 to 12 cycles. With 12 random nucleotides, a template-switch adaptor tagged each individual cDNA molecule. TCRdb processed the 5' RACE reads anew with MiXCR; each CDR3 protein has one entry. There are around 1,600,000 distinct CDR3 sequences in the sample; approximately 43% occur only once, and less than 5% lies in the top ten. At least 6 million PBMCs were isolated per sample. About this clonotype itself: Its antigen is still unknown.

This chain connects TRBV4-1 to TRBJ2-1; perhaps TRBD2 as D (6 bases). The origin of this receptor is a woman under 30 in good health. What was sequenced was blood. For the CDR3, the DNA is TGCGCCAGCAGCCAAGATACGGGCGGGATACGTAGTGACAATGAGCAGTTCTTC. Its translation is CASSQDTGGIRSDNEQFF.